This TCR beta chain appears in the sequencing data of a study of cytomegalovirus exposure and HLA in healthy donors. Use of 60 Vbeta and 13 Jbeta primers characterized the PCR. Sequenced by immunoSEQ multiplex PCR; TCRdb stores in-frame clones only, minus some. The sample shows over 150,000 clones, approximately 85% of them seen only once. Trimming cost V 2 bases and J 14 bases, with 13 bases left between them. This CDR3 region has 11 residues. Per the germline V gene, CDR1 is GTSNPN and CDR2 is SVGIG (reference sequence). V usage is TRBV30 and J usage is TRBJ2-1; no clear D. Material for sequencing was PBMCs. This receptor was taken from a woman between 45 and 60 years old in good health and CMV-seropositive. CDR3: CAWSTTAWEFF. CDR3 nucleotide sequence: TGTGCCTGGAGTACCACAGCCTGGGAGTTCTTC.